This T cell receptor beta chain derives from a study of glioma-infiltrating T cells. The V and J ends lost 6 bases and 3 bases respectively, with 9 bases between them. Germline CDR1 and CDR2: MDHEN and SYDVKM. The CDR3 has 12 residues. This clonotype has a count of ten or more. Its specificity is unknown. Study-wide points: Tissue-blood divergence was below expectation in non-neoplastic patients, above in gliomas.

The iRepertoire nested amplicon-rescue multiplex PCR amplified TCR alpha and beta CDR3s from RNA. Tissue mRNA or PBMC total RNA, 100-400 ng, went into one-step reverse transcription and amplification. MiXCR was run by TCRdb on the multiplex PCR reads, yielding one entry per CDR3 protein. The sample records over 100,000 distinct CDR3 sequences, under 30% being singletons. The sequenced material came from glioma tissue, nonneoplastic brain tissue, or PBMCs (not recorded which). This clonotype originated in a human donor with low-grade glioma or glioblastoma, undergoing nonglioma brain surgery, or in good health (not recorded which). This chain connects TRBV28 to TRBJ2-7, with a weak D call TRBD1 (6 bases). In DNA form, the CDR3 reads TGTGCCAGCAGCCTAGGGGGCTACGAGCAGTACTTC. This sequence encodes CASSLGGYEQYF. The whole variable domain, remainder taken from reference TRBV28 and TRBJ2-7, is DVKVTQSSRYLVKRTGEKVFLECVQDMDHENMFWYRQDPGLGLRLIYFSYDVKMKEKGDIPEGYSVSREKKERFSLILESASTNQTSMYLCASSLGGYEQYFGPGTRLTVT.